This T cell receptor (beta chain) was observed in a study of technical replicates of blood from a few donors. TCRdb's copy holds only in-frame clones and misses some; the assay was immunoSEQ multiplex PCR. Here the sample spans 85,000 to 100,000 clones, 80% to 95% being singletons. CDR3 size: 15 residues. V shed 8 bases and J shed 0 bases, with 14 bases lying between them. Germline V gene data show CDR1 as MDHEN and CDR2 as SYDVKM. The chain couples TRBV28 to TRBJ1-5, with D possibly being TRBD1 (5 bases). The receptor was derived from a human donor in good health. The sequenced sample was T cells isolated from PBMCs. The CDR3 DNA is TGTGCCAGCGGGGGGGTTTCGGTTAGCAATCAGCCCCAGCATTTT. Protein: CASGGVSVSNQPQHF. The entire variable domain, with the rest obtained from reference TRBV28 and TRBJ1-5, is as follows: DVKVTQSSRYLVKRTGEKVFLECVQDMDHENMFWYRQDPGLGLRLIYFSYDVKMKEKGDIPEGYSVSREKKERFSLILESASTNQTSMYLCASGGVSVSNQPQHFGDGTRLSIL.